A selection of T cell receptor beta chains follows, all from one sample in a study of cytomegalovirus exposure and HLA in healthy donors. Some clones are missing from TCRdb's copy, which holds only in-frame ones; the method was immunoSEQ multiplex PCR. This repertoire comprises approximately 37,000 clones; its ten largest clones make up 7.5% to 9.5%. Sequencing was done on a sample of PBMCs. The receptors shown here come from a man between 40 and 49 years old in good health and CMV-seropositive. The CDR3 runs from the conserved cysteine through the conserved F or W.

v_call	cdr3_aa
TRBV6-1	CASSEDPRSHTQYF
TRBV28	CASSLERMNTEAFF
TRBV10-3	CAISQGLAGVGTQYF
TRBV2	CASSVGQGNSGGTEAFF
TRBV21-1	CASSKDRAGINEQFF
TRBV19	CASKARDRGREAFF
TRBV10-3	CAIQSYETSGSIYEQYF
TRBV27	CASRLKRESSYEQYF
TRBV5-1	CASSFGTANEKLFF
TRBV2	CASSAKSGNTDTQYF
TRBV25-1	CASRTRGGLNTEAFF
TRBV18	CASSPPGGTEAFF
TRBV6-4	CASSRGGSTNEKLFF
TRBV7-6	CASSLDSGNQPQHF
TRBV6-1	CASSEAHFLNQPQHF
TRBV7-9	CASSLGGNRNSPLHF
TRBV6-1	CASKAGGNEKLFF
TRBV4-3	CASSQVGLAVTNEQFF
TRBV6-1	CAIRAGGPQNEQFF
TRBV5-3	CARSLGRGTVNTDTQYF
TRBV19	CASSPRLPKNEQFF
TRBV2	CASSEQGLGNQPQHF
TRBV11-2	CASSLPLAGESETQYF
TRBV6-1	CASSEAWGGRETQYF
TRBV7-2	CASSPPRDTEAFF
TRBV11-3	CASSLVTDLLFF
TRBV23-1	CASSHNRDISYEQYF
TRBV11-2	CASSFVTGGGLDIQYF
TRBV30	CAWGGGGTDTQYF